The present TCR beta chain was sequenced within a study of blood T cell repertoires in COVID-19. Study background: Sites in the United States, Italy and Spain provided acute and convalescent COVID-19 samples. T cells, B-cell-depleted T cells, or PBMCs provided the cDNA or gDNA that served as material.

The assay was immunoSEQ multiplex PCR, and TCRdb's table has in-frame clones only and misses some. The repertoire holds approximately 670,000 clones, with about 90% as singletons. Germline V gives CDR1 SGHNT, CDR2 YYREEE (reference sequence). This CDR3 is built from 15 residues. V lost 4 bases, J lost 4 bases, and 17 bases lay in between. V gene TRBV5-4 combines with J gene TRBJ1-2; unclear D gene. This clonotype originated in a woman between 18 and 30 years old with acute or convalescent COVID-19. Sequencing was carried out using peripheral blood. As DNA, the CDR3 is TGTGCCAGCAGCCCCTCCGCGGGAACAATCTATGGCTACACCTTC. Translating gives CASSPSAGTIYGYTF.